These 25 T cell receptor beta chains were all obtained from the same sample, sequenced in a study of OX40 agonist ivuxolimab in advanced cancers. The data were produced by immunoSEQ multiplex PCR, yet TCRdb's version contains in-frame clones alone and is incomplete. The data contain tens of thousands of clones, 77% of them singletons. This specimen consisted of CD4+ or CD8+ T cells sorted from blood, obtained in a trial of the OX40 agonist ivuxolimab. These receptors were collected from an adult with an advanced solid tumor such as melanoma, head and neck, liver or kidney cancer.

This clone was found once. This chain connects TRBV7-2 to TRBJ2-2; 8 bases align to TRBD1. The CDR3 is 15 amino acids. CDR1 is SGHTA and CDR2 is FQGNSA in the germline V gene. Trimming removed 5 bases from V and 3 bases from J; junction bases left unmatched: 5. CDR3 DNA: TGTGCCAGCAGCCGAACAGGGGGATACACCGGGGAGCTGTTTTTT. This sequence encodes CASSRTGGYTGELFF.

This chain uses TRBV28 with TRBJ2-2, with TRBD2 as a possible D gene (7 bases). This CDR3 has 15 residues. Trimming removed 2 bases at V and 5 bases at J, with 12 bases between. CDR1 and CDR2 (germline): MDHEN, SYDVKM. The CDR3 spells CASSLRGARTGELFF. Here the CDR3 DNA reads TGTGCCAGCAGTTTACGGGGGGCGCGGACCGGGGAGCTGTTTTTT.

The chain employs TRBV7-3 and TRBJ2-1; D is possibly TRBD1 (6 bases). CDR3 length: 16 amino acids. With 0 bases removed from V and 4 bases from J, the gap between germline ends came to 13 bases. The germline V gene has CDR1 SGHTA and CDR2 FQGTGA. CDR3 protein: CASSLTSGASYNEQFF. As DNA, the CDR3 is TGTGCCAGCAGCTTAACTTCAGGGGCTAGTTACAATGAGCAGTTCTTC.

The chain is built from TRBV9 and TRBJ1-4, with unresolved D. The germline V gene encodes CDR1 SGDLS and CDR2 YYNGEE. CDR3 length: 14 amino acids. Deletions cut 2 bases from V and 5 bases from J, with 10 bases between. CDR3 in amino acids: CASSVGEDNEKLFF. The DNA of the CDR3 is TGTGCCAGCAGCGTTGGGGAGGACAATGAAAAACTGTTTTTT.

This clone has only one observation. CDR3 protein: CASSLHPLYEQYF. The CDR3 DNA reads TGTGCCAGCAGCTTACACCCCCTCTACGAGCAGTACTTC. V usage is TRBV11-2 and J usage is TRBJ2-7; unclear D gene. The V end lost 2 bases, the J end lost 3 bases, and 8 bases lay between the germline ends. CDR3 size: 13 residues. Germline CDR1 and CDR2: SGHAT and FQNNGV.

The rearrangement links TRBV5-6 to TRBJ2-1; D unresolved. CDR3 size: 12 residues. The V gene lost 0 bases and the J gene lost 7 bases, with 5 bases spanning the gap. CDR1 and CDR2 (germline): SGHDT, YYEEEE. CDR3 nucleotides: TGTGCCAGCAGCTTGGGGGGTAATGAGCAGTTCTTC. Translation: CASSLGGNEQFF.

V and J are TRBV7-9 and TRBJ1-2, with D possibly matching TRBD1 (6 bases). V was trimmed by 5 bases and J by 8 bases, leaving 18 bases between them. CDR3 length: 14 amino acids. The germline gives CDR1 SEHNR, CDR2 FQNEAQ (reference sequence). The chain's CDR3 is CASSLTGNQQGYTF. CDR3 DNA: TGTGCCAGCAGCCTCACAGGGAACCAGCAGGGCTACACCTTC.

For this clone: This may arise from a read error, as a much more abundant clone is one base away. The gene calls are TRBV7-3 and TRBJ2-3, with D perhaps matching TRBD2 (6 bases). Germline V lookup: CDR1 SGHTA, CDR2 FQGTGA. The CDR3 totals 17 residues. The CDR3 DNA reads TGTGTCAGCAGCACCACGGGTAGCGGAGGGGCAACAGATACGCAGTATTTT. Translated, it gives CVSSTTGSGGATDTQYF.

The chain couples TRBV19 to TRBJ1-5; 7 bases match TRBD1. From germline, CDR1 is LNHDA and CDR2 SQIVND (reference sequence). The CDR3 spans 16 residues. J lost 1 base, V lost 6 bases, and 9 bases had no gene match. CDR3 residues: CASRGTVGGSNQPQHF. CDR3 DNA sequence: TGTGCCAGTAGGGGGACAGTGGGGGGAAGCAATCAGCCCCAGCATTTT.

The CDR3 sequence: CASSPPLFNEQFF. The CDR3 coding sequence is TGTGCCAGCAGTCCCCCCCTTTTCAATGAGCAGTTCTTC. The chain employs TRBV28 and TRBJ2-1; D gene unclear. There are 13 residues in the CDR3. Germline-derived CDR1 and CDR2 are MDHEN and SYDVKM. V was trimmed by 5 bases and J by 6 bases, leaving 11 bases between them.

The chain couples TRBV6-1 to TRBJ1-4; D gene ambiguous. The CDR3 consists of 13 residues. V was cut by 4 bases and J by 8 bases, with 11 bases left in between. The germline V gene encodes CDR1 MNHNS and CDR2 SASEGT. The CDR3 protein is CASSGWLEEKLFF. CDR3 in DNA: TGTGCCAGCAGTGGTTGGTTGGAGGAAAAACTGTTTTTT.

This clone was found many times. V gene TRBV5-1 combines with J gene TRBJ1-1; D ambiguous. Trimming cost V 4 bases and J 3 bases, with 7 bases left between them. Per the germline V gene, CDR1 is SGHRS and CDR2 is YFSETQ. The CDR3 loop spans 12 amino acids. The CDR3 reads CASSTHHTEAFF. CDR3 DNA: TGCGCCAGCAGCACACACCACACTGAAGCTTTCTTT. The full variable domain, completed using reference TRBV5-1 and TRBJ1-1, is KAGVTQTPRYLIKTRGQQVTLSCSPISGHRSVSWYQQTPGQGLQFLFEYFSETQRNKGNFPGRFSGRQFSNSRSEMNVSTLELGDSALYLCASSTHHTEAFFGQGTRLTVV.

The chain couples TRBV27 to TRBJ2-5, with TRBD2 matching over 10 bases. V lost 5 bases to trimming and J lost 4 bases; unmatched junction nucleotides: 4. CDR3 length: 14 amino acids. The germline gives CDR1 MNHEY, CDR2 SMNVEV (reference sequence). The CDR3, as DNA: TGTGCCAGCAGTGTAGCGGGAGGTCTAGAGACCCAGTACTTC. Translation gives CASSVAGGLETQYF.

The chain uses TRBV6-5 and TRBJ2-7, with D uncertain. Germline V gene sequence: CDR1 MNHEY, CDR2 SVGAGI. Trimming took 5 bases from V and 3 from J, leaving 5 bases between them. The CDR3 consists of 11 residues. CDR3 nucleotides: TGTGCCAGCAGTGGCGGCTACGAGCAGTACTTC. Amino acid sequence: CASSGGYEQYF.

The chain combines TRBV27 with TRBJ2-2; tentatively, D is TRBD1 (6 bases). The V gene's germline CDR1 is MNHEY and CDR2 SMNVEV (reference sequence). Trimming took off 7 bases at V and 7 bases at J, with 19 bases between the two ends. The CDR3 sequence is 15 residues long. The CDR3 DNA follows: TGTGCCAGCACCCTGAACAGGGTAACGGGCGGGGAGCTGTTTTTT. Translating gives CASTLNRVTGGELFF.

The V and J genes are TRBV2 and TRBJ2-7; 8 bases align to TRBD2. From germline, CDR1 is SNHLY and CDR2 FYNNEI. The CDR3 is made up of 16 amino acids. The V segment lost 2 bases and the J segment 3 bases; nucleotides outside the gene matches: 9. The CDR3 here is CASSESSQREIYEQYF. CDR3 coding DNA: TGTGCCAGCAGTGAATCCTCACAGCGGGAGATCTACGAGCAGTACTTC.

The chain couples TRBV7-2 to TRBJ2-4; D is unresolved. The CDR3 extends over 16 amino acids. The ends were cut back, 5 bases at V and 7 bases at J, with 21 bases in the middle. Germline V gene sequence: CDR1 SGHTA, CDR2 FQGNSA. Written as DNA, the CDR3 is TGTGCCAGCAGCCTATGGGATGATAGGGCCCGCAACATTCAGTACTTC. It codes for CASSLWDDRARNIQYF.

The V and J genes are TRBV5-1 and TRBJ2-5; 9 bases fit TRBD1. CDR1 is SGHRS and CDR2 is YFSETQ in the germline V gene. Trimming took 4 bases from V and 5 from J; bases not matched to a gene: 9. This CDR3 contains 15 residues. The CDR3 DNA follows: TGCGCCAGCAGCCCAAGGACAGGGGACGGGGAGACCCAGTACTTC. Translated, it gives CASSPRTGDGETQYF.

The chain uses TRBV5-5 and TRBJ1-1, with D perhaps TRBD1 (5 bases). V lost 2 bases, J lost 1 base, and 15 bases lay in between. CDR3 length equals 16 residues. Germline CDR1 is SGHKS and CDR2 is YYEKEE (reference sequence). CDR3 region: CASSFGRGRGNTEAFF. As DNA, the CDR3 is TGTGCCAGCAGCTTCGGAAGGGGTCGGGGGAACACTGAAGCTTTCTTT.

The chain recombines TRBV2 with TRBJ2-1, with 7 bases identical to TRBD1. V was clipped by 5 bases and J by 3 bases; unmatched bases: 1. The germline CDR1 and CDR2 sequences are SNHLY and FYNNEI. The CDR3 covers 13 residues. The CDR3 reads CASSRQGYNEQFF. In DNA, the CDR3 is TGTGCCAGCAGTCGACAGGGCTACAATGAGCAGTTCTTC.

V usage is TRBV2 and J usage is TRBJ2-2; 11 bases match TRBD2. Per the germline V gene, CDR1 is SNHLY and CDR2 is FYNNEI. V shed 2 bases, J shed 4 bases, and the junction held 0 bases outside the gene matches. The length of the CDR3 is 15 residues. The CDR3 protein is CASSELAGGTGELFF. The CDR3 bases are TGTGCCAGCAGTGAACTAGCGGGAGGCACCGGGGAGCTGTTTTTT.

This rearrangement joins TRBV15 to TRBJ1-2, with D possibly matching TRBD1 (5 bases). This CDR3 is built from 16 residues. The germline gives CDR1 LNHNV, CDR2 YYDKDF (reference sequence). Trimming removed 5 bases at V and 3 bases at J, with 19 bases between. The DNA for the CDR3 is TGTGCCACCAGCTCACCCCGGGGGGGTTCTGACTATGGCTACACCTTC. Protein product: CATSSPRGGSDYGYTF.

The J gene is TRBJ1-6, the V gene TRBV5-5; D ambiguous. V gave up 7 bases and J gave up 14 bases, with 25 bases separating them. From germline, CDR1 is SGHKS and CDR2 YYEKEE (reference sequence). The CDR3 spans 15 residues. The CDR3 coding sequence is TGTGCCAGCGGTCTTTCCGCAGGTTTCCCGTCGGCCCTCCACTTT. It translates to CASGLSAGFPSALHF.

The chain combines TRBV7-2 with TRBJ1-5; D is possibly TRBD1 (6 bases). CDR1 SGHTA and CDR2 FQGNSA come from the germline V gene. Between the trimmed V and J ends, which lost 1 base and 2 bases, there was a span of 9 bases. The CDR3 totals 15 residues. The CDR3 DNA sequence: TGTGCCAGCAGCTTAGACAGGGTGGGCAATCAGCCCCAGCATTTT. Amino acids: CASSLDRVGNQPQHF.

This clone turned up a few times. The chain uses TRBV7-3 and TRBJ1-1; possible D gene TRBD1, 5 bases. The CDR3 runs 14 residues. CDR1 SGHTA and CDR2 FQGTGA come from the germline V gene. Trimming left V 7 bases short and J 7 bases short, with 19 bases between. CDR3 amino acids: CASNSGPSGGEAFF. The CDR3 DNA reads TGTGCCAGCAACTCGGGCCCAAGTGGGGGTGAAGCTTTCTTT.